The 8 T cell receptor beta chains below were found in one sample sequenced in a study of blood T cell repertoires in COVID-19. Produced via immunoSEQ multiplex PCR; TCRdb's table is partial and in-frame only. The sample lists nearly 70,000 clones; about four fifths were seen once. Sequences were obtained from peripheral blood. These receptors all come from a woman of 80 years or more with acute or convalescent COVID-19.

The V call is TRBV11-3, the J call TRBJ2-1; 8 bases fit TRBD1. Germline trimming cut 5 bases from V and 2 bases from J; bases unmatched to any gene: 8. The V gene's germline CDR1 is SGHNT and CDR2 YENEEA. CDR3 length: 16 residues. This CDR3 is CASSLYSDRAYNEQFF. DNA of the CDR3: TGTGCCAGCAGCCTTTACTCGGACAGGGCCTACAATGAGCAGTTCTTC.

This chain uses TRBV27 with TRBJ2-3; 10 bases are a match to TRBD2. The CDR3 length is 15 residues. Germline CDR1 reads MNHEY; CDR2 reads SMNVEV (reference sequence). Unmatched junction bases numbered 2, after V lost 5 bases and J lost 0 bases. CDR3 in amino acids: CASSTTSGSTDTQYF. The DNA of the CDR3 is TGTGCCAGCAGTACGACTAGCGGGAGCACAGATACGCAGTATTTT.

The CDR3 nucleotides are TGTGCCAGCACCCCGGGGGGTAGCGGGGGGGAGACCCAGTACTTC. The encoded protein is CASTPGGSGGETQYF. V usage is TRBV5-4 and J usage is TRBJ2-5, with 10 positions matching TRBD2. V shed 6 bases and J 5 bases; nucleotides not matched to a gene: 10. This CDR3 comprises 15 residues. Per germline, CDR1 SGHNT and CDR2 YYREEE (reference sequence).

This clone was observed once. J is TRBJ2-3 and V is TRBV29-1; possibly TRBD1 for D (6 bases). This CDR3 region has 17 residues. V was clipped by 4 bases and J by 2 bases, with 22 bases between them. The V gene's germline CDR1 is SQVTM and CDR2 ANQGSEA. CDR3: CSVAFYGGSFSTDTQYF. The CDR3 coding sequence is TGCAGCGTTGCCTTTTATGGGGGCTCGTTTTCCACAGATACGCAGTATTTT.

This chain joins TRBV18 and TRBJ1-6, with TRBD1 matching over 7 bases. The germline V gene has CDR1 KGHSH and CDR2 LQKENI. The junction had 4 bases not matched to a gene; V was cut back by 3 bases and J by 5 bases. The CDR3 extends over 15 amino acids. As DNA, the CDR3 is TGTGCCAGCTCACCCCCAGGGGGAAATAATTCACCCCTCCACTTT. This encodes CASSPPGGNNSPLHF. Combining the CDR3 with reference TRBV18 and TRBJ1-6 gives the whole variable domain NAGVMQNPRHLVRRRGQEARLRCSPMKGHSHVYWYRQLPEEGLKFMVYLQKENIIDESGMPKERFSAEFPKEGPSILRIQQVVRGDSAAYFCASSPPGGNNSPLHFGNGTRLTVT.

The J gene is TRBJ1-4, the V gene TRBV2; a weak D match, TRBD1 (5 bases). Trimming shortened V by 3 bases and J by 4 bases, and 9 bases separated the two germline ends. The CDR3 covers 14 residues. Germline values: CDR1 SNHLY, CDR2 FYNNEI. The CDR3 is CASSDGGVNEKLFF. In DNA, the CDR3 is TGTGCCAGCAGTGATGGGGGGGTTAATGAAAAACTGTTTTTT.

The V call is TRBV19, the J call TRBJ1-6; D unresolved. This CDR3 has 14 amino acids. Germline V gives CDR1 LNHDA, CDR2 SQIVND (reference sequence). Between the trimmed V and J ends, which lost 5 bases and 7 bases, there was a span of 12 bases. The CDR3 sequence: CASSEGFGNSPLHF. The CDR3 DNA follows: TGTGCCAGTAGTGAGGGTTTTGGCAATTCACCCCTCCACTTT.

This sequence joins TRBV13 and TRBJ2-4; TRBD2 aligns across 7 bases. The germline CDR1 and CDR2 sequences are PRHDT and FYEKMQ (reference sequence). V dropped 1 base and J dropped 8; count of bases not matched to a gene: 5. The CDR3 spans 14 residues. Here the CDR3 DNA reads TGTGCCAGCAGCTTAGCGGCAGGGAGGGACATTCAGTACTTC. Protein product: CASSLAAGRDIQYF. Combining the CDR3 with reference TRBV13 and TRBJ2-4 gives the whole variable domain AAGVIQSPRHLIKEKRETATLKCYPIPRHDTVYWYQQGPGQDPQFLISFYEKMQSDKGSIPDRFSAQQFSDYHSELNMSSLELGDSALYFCASSLAAGRDIQYFGAGTRLSVL.